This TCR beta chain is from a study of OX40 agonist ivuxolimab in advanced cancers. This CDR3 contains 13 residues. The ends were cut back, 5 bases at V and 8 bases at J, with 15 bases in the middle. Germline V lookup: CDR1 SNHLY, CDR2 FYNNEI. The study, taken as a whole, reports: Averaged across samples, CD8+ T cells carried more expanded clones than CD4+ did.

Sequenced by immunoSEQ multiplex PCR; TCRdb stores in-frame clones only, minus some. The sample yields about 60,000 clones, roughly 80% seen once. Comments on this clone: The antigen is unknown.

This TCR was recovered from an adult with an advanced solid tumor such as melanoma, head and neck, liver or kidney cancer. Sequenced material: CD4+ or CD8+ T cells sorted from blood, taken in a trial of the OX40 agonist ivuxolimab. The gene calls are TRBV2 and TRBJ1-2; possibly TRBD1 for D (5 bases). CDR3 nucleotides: TGTGCCAGCAGTTCTATGGGGGTTGGCGGCTACACCTTC. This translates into CASSSMGVGGYTF.